This T cell receptor (beta chain) was sequenced in a study of cytomegalovirus exposure and HLA in healthy donors. Assay: immunoSEQ multiplex PCR; the TCRdb copy retains only in-frame clones and omits some. Of some 240,000 clones listed, approximately 84% were seen once; the top ten hold 1.2%. V lost 0 bases and J lost 8, with 11 bases in between. Germline V gene lookup returns CDR1 WNHNN and CDR2 SYGVQD (reference sequence). The CDR3 runs to 14 residues. This clone was detected only a few times. This chain links TRBV10-1 with TRBJ2-4, with D possibly TRBD1 on 5 matching bases. The sequence was collected from a woman aged 25-40 years in good health and CMV-seropositive. The source material was PBMCs. CDR3 residues: CASSESSPTDIQYF. The CDR3, as DNA: TGCGCCAGCAGTGAGTCGTCTCCGACAGACATTCAGTACTTC.